This T cell receptor beta chain was identified during a study of regulatory T cells in long-lasting Graves disease. Study-level background: The study counted Graves' disease as persistent given over 5 years of antithyroid drugs and positive TSH receptor antibodies. Findings and limits, study-wide: There were preferences for TRBV28, TRBJ1-2 and TRBJ2-5 in persistent disease.

Building the TCR beta libraries relied on iRepertoire HTBI primers, and CDR3 regions underwent Arm-PCR. MiXCR, applied by TCRdb to the multiplex PCR reads, yields one record per CDR3 protein. The top ten clones hold under 35% of a sample with a few hundred thousand distinct CDR3 sequences, roughly 25% of them seen once. A note on this clonotype: Its cognate antigen is unknown.

The V gene end was trimmed by 2 bases and the J gene end by 2 bases; junction bases not matched to a gene: 12. In germline, CDR1 is SGHRS, CDR2 YFSETQ. The length of the CDR3 is 18 residues. The time point is: persistent/refractory GD, antithyroid drugs over 5 years with positive TRAb. The TCR library was prepared using RNA isolated from PBMCs. V is TRBV5-1 and J is TRBJ2-7, with 11 bases that match TRBD2. The sequence was obtained from a woman in her forties with Graves disease. The source material was peripheral blood mononuclear cells (PBMCs), sampled when the disease was refractory, from a patient treated with antithyroid drugs. DNA for the CDR3: TGCGCCAGCAGCTTTGGCGGGCTAGCGGGGGGCCTCCCCTACGAGCAGTACTTC. This translates into CASSFGGLAGGLPYEQYF.